This is a list of T cell receptor beta chains from one sample in a study of cytomegalovirus exposure and HLA in healthy donors. TCRdb's copy holds only in-frame clones and misses some; the assay was immunoSEQ multiplex PCR. The repertoire includes some 240,000 clones, roughly 91% of them detected once, and approximately 1.5% sits in the top ten. The sequenced sample consisted of PBMCs. All receptors derive from a girl aged 2-10 years in good health and CMV-seronegative. Both conserved end residues are part of each CDR3. Fields, in order: clone size, D gene, J gene, V gene, CDR3 protein, CDR3 DNA. D genes are given only for firm matches. Rows may omit the clone size; those that give it use once, few, many or a size class.

clone size: .; D gene: TRBD1; J gene: TRBJ1-4; V gene: TRBV28; CDR3 protein: CASSRRGWNEKLFF; CDR3 DNA: TGTGCCAGCAGTCGCAGGGGGTGGAATGAAAAACTGTTTTTT
clone size: .; D gene: TRBD2; J gene: TRBJ2-7; V gene: TRBV2; CDR3 protein: CASRPILAGGGEQYF; CDR3 DNA: TGTGCCAGCAGGCCCATCCTAGCGGGAGGGGGGGAGCAGTACTTC
clone size: once; D gene: .; J gene: TRBJ1-3; V gene: TRBV7-3; CDR3 protein: CASSPMAGATIYF; CDR3 DNA: TGTGCCAGCAGCCCAATGGCTGGGGCCACCATATATTTT
clone size: .; D gene: TRBD1; J gene: TRBJ1-2; V gene: TRBV28; CDR3 protein: CASSTLGQGPYGYTF; CDR3 DNA: TGTGCCAGCAGCACCTTGGGACAGGGCCCCTATGGCTACACCTTC
clone size: .; D gene: .; J gene: TRBJ2-7; V gene: TRBV5-6; CDR3 protein: CASSLPMQVTYEQYF; CDR3 DNA: TGTGCCAGCAGCTTGCCCATGCAGGTTACCTACGAGCAGTACTTC
clone size: .; D gene: .; J gene: TRBJ1-1; V gene: TRBV30; CDR3 protein: CAWSVGPRDTEAFF; CDR3 DNA: TGTGCCTGGAGTGTCGGCCCTCGGGACACTGAAGCTTTCTTT
clone size: .; D gene: .; J gene: TRBJ2-7; V gene: TRBV6-1; CDR3 protein: CASRGVGEQYF; CDR3 DNA: TGTGCCAGCAGAGGGGTTGGCGAGCAGTACTTC
clone size: once; D gene: .; J gene: TRBJ2-7; V gene: TRBV7-6; CDR3 protein: CASSLMTAWSEQYF; CDR3 DNA: TGTGCCAGCAGCCTCATGACAGCCTGGTCCGAGCAGTACTTC
clone size: .; D gene: TRBD2; J gene: TRBJ2-3; V gene: TRBV6-1; CDR3 protein: CASSERAGRIQDRQYF; CDR3 DNA: TGTGCCAGCAGCGAACGAGCGGGGCGGATCCAGGATAGGCAGTATTTT
clone size: .; D gene: .; J gene: TRBJ2-7; V gene: TRBV5-6; CDR3 protein: CASSLKGYSYEQYF; CDR3 DNA: TGTGCCAGCAGCTTAAAGGGGTACTCCTACGAGCAGTACTTC
clone size: .; D gene: .; J gene: TRBJ1-5; V gene: TRBV19; CDR3 protein: CASSIERGAGNQPQHF; CDR3 DNA: TGTGCCAGTAGTATAGAACGGGGGGCTGGCAATCAGCCCCAGCATTTT
clone size: once; D gene: .; J gene: TRBJ1-2; V gene: TRBV6-6; CDR3 protein: CASTTLGRAAGYGYTF; CDR3 DNA: TGTGCCAGCACCACACTCGGCCGGGCCGCGGGCTATGGCTACACCTTC
clone size: .; D gene: TRBD1; J gene: TRBJ2-7; V gene: TRBV29-1; CDR3 protein: CSVDRVKAYEQYF; CDR3 DNA: TGCAGCGTAGACAGGGTAAAGGCCTACGAGCAGTACTTC
clone size: .; D gene: TRBD1; J gene: TRBJ2-7; V gene: TRBV5-6; CDR3 protein: CASSPTGNTYEQYF; CDR3 DNA: TGTGCCAGCAGCCCGACAGGGAATACCTACGAGCAGTACTTC
clone size: .; D gene: TRBD2; J gene: TRBJ2-7; V gene: TRBV2; CDR3 protein: CASSQGTSGYEQYF; CDR3 DNA: TGTGCCAGCAGCCAAGGGACTAGCGGGTACGAGCAGTACTTC
clone size: once; D gene: TRBD2; J gene: TRBJ2-3; V gene: TRBV13; CDR3 protein: CASSFPDTGREPTDTQYF; CDR3 DNA: TGTGCCAGCAGCTTCCCCGACACCGGGCGGGAGCCCACAGATACGCAGTATTTT
clone size: .; D gene: TRBD1; J gene: TRBJ2-7; V gene: TRBV9; CDR3 protein: CASSVGQGPYEQYF; CDR3 DNA: TGTGCCAGCAGCGTAGGACAGGGACCATACGAGCAGTACTTC
clone size: .; D gene: TRBD2; J gene: TRBJ2-3; V gene: TRBV10-2; CDR3 protein: CASSVPSGGSTDTQYF; CDR3 DNA: TGCGCCAGCAGTGTTCCTAGCGGGGGAAGCACAGATACGCAGTATTTT
clone size: .; D gene: TRBD1; J gene: TRBJ2-7; V gene: TRBV5-5; CDR3 protein: CASSLYVTGVSYEQYF; CDR3 DNA: TGTGCCAGCAGCTTGTACGTGACAGGGGTATCCTACGAGCAGTACTTC
clone size: .; D gene: TRBD1; J gene: TRBJ1-2; V gene: TRBV27; CDR3 protein: CASRQTGGFYGYTF; CDR3 DNA: TGTGCCAGCAGACAGACAGGGGGTTTCTATGGCTACACCTTC
clone size: few; D gene: .; J gene: TRBJ1-4; V gene: TRBV30; CDR3 protein: CAWSGQSNEKLFF; CDR3 DNA: TGTGCCTGGAGTGGACAGTCTAATGAAAAACTGTTTTTT
clone size: .; D gene: .; J gene: TRBJ2-1; V gene: TRBV2; CDR3 protein: CASSDYGWAGENEQFF; CDR3 DNA: TGTGCCAGCAGTGATTATGGGTGGGCAGGGGAGAATGAGCAGTTCTTC
clone size: .; D gene: TRBD1; J gene: TRBJ2-7; V gene: TRBV28; CDR3 protein: CASSGPGQGPWEQYF; CDR3 DNA: TGTGCCAGCAGTGGACCGGGACAGGGCCCATGGGAGCAGTACTTC
clone size: .; D gene: .; J gene: TRBJ2-5; V gene: TRBV5-8; CDR3 protein: CASSLHTGITQETQYF; CDR3 DNA: TGTGCCAGCAGCTTGCACACAGGGATAACACAGGAGACCCAGTACTTC
clone size: .; D gene: .; J gene: TRBJ2-7; V gene: TRBV4-1; CDR3 protein: CASSGGSSYEQYF; CDR3 DNA: TGCGCCAGCAGCGGGGGGAGCTCCTACGAGCAGTACTTC
clone size: .; D gene: TRBD1; J gene: TRBJ2-7; V gene: TRBV30; CDR3 protein: CAWDAAGGSYEQYF; CDR3 DNA: TGTGCCTGGGACGCGGCAGGGGGCTCCTACGAGCAGTACTTC
clone size: .; D gene: .; J gene: TRBJ2-1; V gene: TRBV5-1; CDR3 protein: CASSYRPGSYNEQFF; CDR3 DNA: TGCGCCAGCAGCTACCGGCCAGGATCCTACAATGAGCAGTTCTTC
clone size: .; D gene: .; J gene: TRBJ1-1; V gene: TRBV6-5; CDR3 protein: CASSELTGRTEAFF; CDR3 DNA: TGTGCCAGCAGTGAATTAACAGGGCGTACTGAAGCTTTCTTT
clone size: .; D gene: TRBD1; J gene: TRBJ1-3; V gene: TRBV11-3; CDR3 protein: CASSPLQGPCSGNTIYF; CDR3 DNA: TGTGCCAGCAGCCCCCTACAGGGGCCCTGCTCTGGAAACACCATATATTTT
clone size: few; D gene: .; J gene: TRBJ1-1; V gene: TRBV4-1; CDR3 protein: CASSQESGGGSTEAFF; CDR3 DNA: TGCGCCAGCAGCCAAGAAAGCGGAGGAGGAAGCACTGAAGCTTTCTTT
clone size: .; D gene: .; J gene: TRBJ2-7; V gene: TRBV7-2; CDR3 protein: CASSLAGVYEQYF; CDR3 DNA: TGTGCCAGCAGCTTAGCCGGAGTCTACGAGCAGTACTTC
clone size: .; D gene: .; J gene: TRBJ1-5; V gene: TRBV27; CDR3 protein: CASRGTLLGQPQHF; CDR3 DNA: TGTGCCAGCCGGGGGACCCTGCTGGGTCAGCCCCAGCATTTT
clone size: .; D gene: .; J gene: TRBJ1-2; V gene: TRBV29-1; CDR3 protein: CSVDRGLARYGYTF; CDR3 DNA: TGCAGCGTTGACAGGGGTCTTGCCAGATATGGCTACACCTTC
clone size: once; D gene: TRBD1; J gene: TRBJ1-1; V gene: TRBV18; CDR3 protein: CASSPGQGITEAFF; CDR3 DNA: TGTGCCAGCTCACCAGGACAGGGGATCACTGAAGCTTTCTTT
clone size: .; D gene: TRBD2; J gene: TRBJ2-5; V gene: TRBV29-1; CDR3 protein: CSVSGGGETQYF; CDR3 DNA: TGCAGCGTGAGCGGGGGCGGCGAGACCCAGTACTTC
clone size: .; D gene: .; J gene: TRBJ2-7; V gene: TRBV9; CDR3 protein: CASSVGRVGPPPEQYF; CDR3 DNA: TGTGCCAGCAGCGTAGGCAGGGTAGGGCCGCCACCCGAGCAGTACTTC
clone size: .; D gene: .; J gene: TRBJ1-3; V gene: TRBV7-2; CDR3 protein: CASSLAGGGGNTIYF; CDR3 DNA: TGTGCCAGCAGCTTAGCTGGTGGCGGGGGCAACACCATATATTTT
clone size: .; D gene: TRBD1; J gene: TRBJ1-2; V gene: TRBV29-1; CDR3 protein: CSVEYPGGPRGYGYTF; CDR3 DNA: TGCAGCGTTGAGTACCCGGGGGGGCCCAGGGGGTATGGCTACACCTTC
clone size: once; D gene: TRBD2; J gene: TRBJ2-1; V gene: TRBV18; CDR3 protein: CASSPRPGLAGSSSYNEQFF; CDR3 DNA: TGTGCCAGCTCACCAAGACCGGGACTAGCGGGGTCGAGCTCCTACAATGAGCAGTTCTTC
clone size: .; D gene: TRBD1; J gene: TRBJ2-1; V gene: TRBV2; CDR3 protein: CAIQLTGGNEQFF; CDR3 DNA: TGTGCCATCCAACTGACAGGGGGCAATGAGCAGTTCTTC
clone size: .; D gene: TRBD1; J gene: TRBJ2-7; V gene: TRBV5-8; CDR3 protein: CASSIYQGAAYEQYF; CDR3 DNA: TGTGCCAGCAGCATATACCAGGGGGCAGCCTACGAGCAGTACTTC
clone size: .; D gene: TRBD1; J gene: TRBJ1-1; V gene: TRBV5-1; CDR3 protein: CASSLGQGATEAFF; CDR3 DNA: TGCGCCAGCAGCTTGGGACAGGGGGCAACTGAAGCTTTCTTT
clone size: few; D gene: .; J gene: TRBJ1-2; V gene: TRBV6-5; CDR3 protein: CASMEARSDYGYTF; CDR3 DNA: TGTGCCAGCATGGAGGCACGCTCAGACTATGGCTACACCTTC
clone size: .; D gene: TRBD1; J gene: TRBJ1-5; V gene: TRBV9; CDR3 protein: CASSVGQGQPQHF; CDR3 DNA: TGTGCCAGCAGCGTAGGACAGGGTCAGCCCCAGCATTTT
clone size: .; D gene: .; J gene: TRBJ2-1; V gene: TRBV19; CDR3 protein: CASSKSRANNEQFF; CDR3 DNA: TGTGCCAGTAGTAAGTCCAGGGCCAACAATGAGCAGTTCTTC
clone size: .; D gene: .; J gene: TRBJ2-7; V gene: TRBV7-8; CDR3 protein: CASSPPRGGITRVGTPLYEQYF; CDR3 DNA: TGTGCCAGCAGCCCCCCGAGGGGGGGCATTACTCGGGTTGGGACTCCCCTCTACGAGCAGTACTTC
clone size: .; D gene: .; J gene: TRBJ2-1; V gene: TRBV7-9; CDR3 protein: CASSPNRVVADNEQFF; CDR3 DNA: TGTGCCAGCAGCCCCAATCGGGTTGTTGCGGACAATGAGCAGTTCTTC
clone size: .; D gene: .; J gene: TRBJ2-1; V gene: TRBV7-6; CDR3 protein: CASSYREDEQFF; CDR3 DNA: TGTGCCAGCAGTTACCGAGAGGATGAGCAGTTCTTC
clone size: .; D gene: .; J gene: TRBJ1-2; V gene: TRBV6-5; CDR3 protein: CASRTGSNGYTF; CDR3 DNA: TGTGCCAGCAGAACAGGGTCAAATGGCTACACCTTC
clone size: .; D gene: .; J gene: TRBJ1-1; V gene: TRBV4-2; CDR3 protein: CASRALLGQRGSEAFF; CDR3 DNA: TGTGCCAGCAGGGCTCTGCTCGGACAGAGGGGGTCCGAGGCTTTCTTT
clone size: .; D gene: TRBD1; J gene: TRBJ2-7; V gene: TRBV27; CDR3 protein: CASSPGQGSKEQYF; CDR3 DNA: TGTGCCAGCAGCCCCGGACAGGGTTCTAAGGAGCAGTACTTC
clone size: once; D gene: .; J gene: TRBJ2-3; V gene: TRBV7-9; CDR3 protein: CASSLELGSDTQYF; CDR3 DNA: TGTGCCAGCAGCTTAGAGCTAGGATCAGATACGCAGTATTTT
clone size: .; D gene: TRBD2; J gene: TRBJ2-1; V gene: TRBV9; CDR3 protein: CASSGTSGAEQFF; CDR3 DNA: TGTGCCAGCAGCGGTACTAGCGGGGCTGAGCAGTTCTTC